The sequence of this TCR beta chain was determined in a study of response to subunit inactivated influenza vaccine. Trimming left V 5 bases short and J 0 bases short, with 11 bases between. The CDR3 covers 15 residues. Germline assignment: CDR1 SGHAT and CDR2 FQNNGV. A single record per CDR3 protein comes from TCRdb applying MiXCR to the RT-PCR reads. The top ten hold 2.5% to 3% of the sample, which has just under 550,000 distinct CDR3 sequences, 20% to 25% seen once. These records were also assigned to another study, of T cells expressing NK-cell markers. That source reports: It was by 5'RACE template switching with UMIs that TCR beta cDNA was made. It was sorted CD3+CD56-NKG2C+, CD3+CD56+NKG2C- and CD3+CD56+NKG2C+ T cells that provided the TCR beta repertoires. Dominant NKG2C+ clonotypes were found to form roughly 1.0-7.0% of CD8+ T cells in about six donors. Specificity for HCMV among expanded NKG2C+ T cell clones was not established.

Sequencing was performed on CD4+ T cells sorted from PBMCs, taken 12 days after vaccination. The TCR comes from a man aged 50 to 60 who received an inactivated influenza vaccine. J is TRBJ1-3 and V is TRBV11-2; D is ambiguous. This chain's CDR3 is CASSPRASSGNTIYF. The CDR3 nucleotides are TGTGCCAGCAGCCCCCGGGCTAGCTCTGGAAACACCATATATTTT. Based on the CDR3 plus reference TRBV11-2 and TRBJ1-3, the full variable domain is EAGVAQSPRYKIIEKRQSVAFWCNPISGHATLYWYQQILGQGPKLLIQFQNNGVVDDSQLPKDRFSAERLKGVDSTLKIQPAKLEDSAVYLCASSPRASSGNTIYFGEGSWLTVV.